This T cell receptor (beta chain) was identified during a study of cytomegalovirus exposure and HLA in healthy donors. The CDR3 spans 15 residues. With 1 base clipped from V and 6 bases from J, the junction kept 5 bases outside the gene matches. Germline V gene sequence: CDR1 MDHEN, CDR2 SYDVKM. Vbeta (60) and Jbeta (13) primers were used in the PCR. Authors' analysis steps: Approximately 9.9 million shared chains were among the roughly 80 million unique TCR beta chains that a later analysis counted. The repertoire was sequenced with immunoSEQ multiplex PCR; TCRdb's copy has only in-frame clones and lacks some. V, J and clone size were drawn from that table, and D and trimming were deduced from the DNA. The sample lists under 110,000 clones, around 75% seen once, with 2.5% to 3% in the top ten.

The sequence was obtained from a male donor in good health and CMV-seropositive. The sequencing input was PBMCs. The chain uses TRBV28 and TRBJ2-2; 7 positions match TRBD2. The CDR3 DNA follows: TGTGCCAGCAGTTTATTATTGGCGGGGGCCGGGGAGCTGTTTTTT. It encodes CASSLLLAGAGELFF.